This T cell receptor (beta chain) was recorded in a study of CD8+ T cells in alopecia areata. Extracted RNA was reverse transcribed, and the resulting cDNA served as sequencing template. Produced via immunoSEQ multiplex PCR; TCRdb's table is partial and in-frame only. The table shows about 220,000 clones, with under 75% occurring only once. Only a few counts were recorded for this clone. Its cognate antigen is unknown. This sample includes further DNA sequences coding for the same CDR3. Treatment given: oral pan-JAK inhibitor, 5-10 mg twice daily. Sampling of alopecia areata patients yielded lesional scalp punch biopsies as well as peripheral blood. General observations from the study: Any link of baseline CD8+ expansion to response, resting on one nonresponder, remains uncertain.

Here the sequenced sample was CD4+ T cells sorted from blood, taken at week 4, from a patient treated with tofacitinib. This TCR was recovered from a human donor with alopecia areata.

DNA for the CDR3: TGCAGCGTTCGCGGGGTAGCCAAAAACATTCAGTACTTC. This codes for CSVRGVAKNIQYF. The chain combines TRBV29-1 with TRBJ2-4, with D perhaps TRBD2 (6 bases). CDR1 is SQVTM and CDR2 is ANQGSEA in the germline V gene. The CDR3 consists of 13 residues. V lost 5 bases and J 0 bases, leaving 8 bases between the germline ends.